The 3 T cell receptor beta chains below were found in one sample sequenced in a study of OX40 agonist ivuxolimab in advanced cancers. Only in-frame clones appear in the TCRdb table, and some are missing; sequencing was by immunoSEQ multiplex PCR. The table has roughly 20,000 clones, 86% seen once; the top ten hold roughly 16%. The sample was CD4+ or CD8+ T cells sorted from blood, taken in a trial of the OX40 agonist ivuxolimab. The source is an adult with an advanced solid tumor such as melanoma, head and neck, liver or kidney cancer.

CDR3 DNA: TGTGCCAGCAGCTTAGTGGTAGGGGGACATCAGCCCCAGCATTTT. This gives the protein CASSLVVGGHQPQHF. This sequence joins TRBV7-2 and TRBJ1-5; D may be TRBD1 (6 bases). Trimming took off 1 base at V and 5 bases at J, with 12 bases between the two ends. The germline V gene has CDR1 SGHTA and CDR2 FQGNSA. The CDR3 contains 15 residues.

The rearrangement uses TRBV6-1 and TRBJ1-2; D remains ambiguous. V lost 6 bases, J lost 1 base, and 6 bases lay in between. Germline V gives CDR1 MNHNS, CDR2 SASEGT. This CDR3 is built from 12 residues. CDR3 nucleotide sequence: TGTGCCAGCAGGATGATTAACTATGGCTACACCTTC. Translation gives CASRMINYGYTF.

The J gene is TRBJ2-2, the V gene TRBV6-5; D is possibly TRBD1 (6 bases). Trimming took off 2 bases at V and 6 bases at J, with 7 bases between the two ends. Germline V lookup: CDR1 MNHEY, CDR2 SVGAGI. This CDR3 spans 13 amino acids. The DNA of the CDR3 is TGTGCCAGCAGTTACAACAGGGCCGGGGAGCTGTTTTTT. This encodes CASSYNRAGELFF.